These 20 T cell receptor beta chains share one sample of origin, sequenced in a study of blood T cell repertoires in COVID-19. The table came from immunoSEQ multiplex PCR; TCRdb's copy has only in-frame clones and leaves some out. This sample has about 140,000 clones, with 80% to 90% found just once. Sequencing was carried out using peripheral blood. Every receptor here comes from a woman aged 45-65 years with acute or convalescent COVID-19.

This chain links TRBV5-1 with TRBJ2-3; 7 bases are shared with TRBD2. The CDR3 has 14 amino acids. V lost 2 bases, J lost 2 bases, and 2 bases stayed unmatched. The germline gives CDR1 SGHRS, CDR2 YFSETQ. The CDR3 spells CASSLLANTDTQYF. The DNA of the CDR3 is TGCGCCAGCAGCTTACTAGCGAACACAGATACGCAGTATTTT.

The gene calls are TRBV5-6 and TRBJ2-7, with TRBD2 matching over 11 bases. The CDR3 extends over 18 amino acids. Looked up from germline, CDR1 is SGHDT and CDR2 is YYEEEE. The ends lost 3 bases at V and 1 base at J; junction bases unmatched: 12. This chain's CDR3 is CASSSQTILAGVSYEQYF. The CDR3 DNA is TGTGCCAGCAGCTCCCAAACAATACTAGCGGGGGTGTCCTACGAGCAGTACTTC. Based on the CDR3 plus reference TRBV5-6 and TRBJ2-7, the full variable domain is DAGVTQSPTHLIKTRGQQVTLRCSPKSGHDTVSWYQQALGQGPQFIFQYYEEEERQRGNFPDRFSGHQFPNYSSELNVNALLLGDSALYLCASSSQTILAGVSYEQYFGPGTRLTVT.

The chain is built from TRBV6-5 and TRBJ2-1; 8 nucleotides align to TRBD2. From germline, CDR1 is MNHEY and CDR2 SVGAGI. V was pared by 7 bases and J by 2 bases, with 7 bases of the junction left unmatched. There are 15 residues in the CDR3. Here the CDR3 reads CASKSTSGPYNEQFF. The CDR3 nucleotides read TGTGCCAGCAAATCTACTAGCGGCCCCTACAATGAGCAGTTCTTC.

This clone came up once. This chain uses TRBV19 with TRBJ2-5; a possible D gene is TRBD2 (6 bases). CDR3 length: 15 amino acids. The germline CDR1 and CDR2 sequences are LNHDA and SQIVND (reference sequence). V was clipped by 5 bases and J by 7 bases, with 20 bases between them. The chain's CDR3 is CASSPRETLGGTQYF. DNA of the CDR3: TGTGCCAGTAGTCCAAGGGAGACACTGGGGGGGACCCAGTACTTC. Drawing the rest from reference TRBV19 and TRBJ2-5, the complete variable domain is DGGITQSPKYLFRKEGQNVTLSCEQNLNHDAMYWYRQDPGQGLRLIYYSQIVNDFQKGDIAEGYSVSREKKESFPLTVTSAQKNPTAFYLCASSPRETLGGTQYFGPGTRLLVL.

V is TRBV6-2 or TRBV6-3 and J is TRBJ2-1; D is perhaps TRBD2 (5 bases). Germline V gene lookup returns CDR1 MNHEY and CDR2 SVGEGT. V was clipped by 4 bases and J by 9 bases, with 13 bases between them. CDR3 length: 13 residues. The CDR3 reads CASSFTPRGEQFF. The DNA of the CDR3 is TGTGCCAGCAGTTTTACTCCCCGGGGTGAGCAGTTCTTC.

The CDR3, as DNA: TGTGCCAGCAGTCGTAGCGGGAGTACACGAGAGCAGTTCTTC. This encodes CASSRSGSTREQFF. J is TRBJ2-1 and V is TRBV27; 9 nucleotides line up with TRBD2. The length of the CDR3 is 14 residues. The junction had 9 bases not matched to a gene; V was cut back by 5 bases and J by 10 bases. Germline-derived CDR1 and CDR2 are MNHEY and SMNVEV (reference sequence).

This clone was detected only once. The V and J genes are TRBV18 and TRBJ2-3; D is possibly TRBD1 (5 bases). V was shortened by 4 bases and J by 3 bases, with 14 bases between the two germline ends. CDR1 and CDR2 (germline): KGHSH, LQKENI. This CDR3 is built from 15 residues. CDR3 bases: TGTGCCAGCTCACTTACAGGAAGGGGTACAGATACGCAGTATTTT. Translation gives CASSLTGRGTDTQYF.

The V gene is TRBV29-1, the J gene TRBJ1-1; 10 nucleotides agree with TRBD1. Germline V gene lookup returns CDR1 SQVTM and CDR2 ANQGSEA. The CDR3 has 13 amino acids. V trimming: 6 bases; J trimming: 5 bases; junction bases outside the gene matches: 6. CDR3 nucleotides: TGCAGCGTGAGACAGGGGGCGGGGACTGAAGCTTTCTTT. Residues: CSVRQGAGTEAFF.

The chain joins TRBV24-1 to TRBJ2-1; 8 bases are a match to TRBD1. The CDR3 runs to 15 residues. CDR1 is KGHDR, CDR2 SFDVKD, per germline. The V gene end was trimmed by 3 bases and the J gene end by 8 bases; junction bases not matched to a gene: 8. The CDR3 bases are TGTGCCACCAGTGATCAGGGGGCCCCGGGGGATGAGCAGTTCTTC. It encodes CATSDQGAPGDEQFF.

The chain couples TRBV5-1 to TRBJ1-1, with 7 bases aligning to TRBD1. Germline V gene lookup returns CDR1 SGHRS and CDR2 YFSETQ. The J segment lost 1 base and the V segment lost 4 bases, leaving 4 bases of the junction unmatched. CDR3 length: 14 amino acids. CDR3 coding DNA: TGCGCCAGCAGCCCCGGGACAGCGAACACTGAAGCTTTCTTT. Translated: CASSPGTANTEAFF.

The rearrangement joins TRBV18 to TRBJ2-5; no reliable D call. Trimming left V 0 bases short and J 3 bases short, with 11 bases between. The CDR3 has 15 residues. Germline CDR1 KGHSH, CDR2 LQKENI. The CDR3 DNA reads TGTGCCAGCTCACCACCAGCCTACAGCAAAGAGACCCAGTACTTC. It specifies CASSPPAYSKETQYF.

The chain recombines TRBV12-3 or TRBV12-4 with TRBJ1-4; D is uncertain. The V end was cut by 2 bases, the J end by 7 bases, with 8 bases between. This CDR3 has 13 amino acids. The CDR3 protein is CASSLNSGEKLFF. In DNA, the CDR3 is TGTGCCAGCAGTTTAAATTCGGGTGAAAAACTGTTTTTT.

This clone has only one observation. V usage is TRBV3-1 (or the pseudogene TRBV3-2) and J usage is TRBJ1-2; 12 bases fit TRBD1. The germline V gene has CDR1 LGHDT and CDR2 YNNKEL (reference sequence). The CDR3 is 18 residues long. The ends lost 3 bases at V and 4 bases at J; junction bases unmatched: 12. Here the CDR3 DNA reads TGTGCCAGCAGCCACAGGGGAAAGGCGGGACAGGGGGCCTATGGCTACACCTTC. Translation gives CASSHRGKAGQGAYGYTF.

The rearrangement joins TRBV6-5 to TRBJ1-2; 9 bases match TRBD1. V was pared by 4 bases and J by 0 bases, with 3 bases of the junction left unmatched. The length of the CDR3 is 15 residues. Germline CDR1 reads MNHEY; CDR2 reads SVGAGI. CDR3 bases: TGTGCCAGCAGTTCCAGACAGGGGGCTAACTATGGCTACACCTTC. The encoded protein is CASSSRQGANYGYTF.

This CDR3 reads CAITSGQGFFNTEAFF. CDR3 DNA sequence: TGTGCCATCACCTCGGGACAGGGCTTCTTCAACACTGAAGCTTTCTTT. The chain is built from TRBV10-3 and TRBJ1-1; 9 nucleotides match TRBD1. Germline lookup yields CDR1 ENHRY and CDR2 SYGVKD. The V gene end was trimmed by 7 bases and the J gene end by 2 bases; junction bases not matched to a gene: 11. The CDR3 totals 16 residues.

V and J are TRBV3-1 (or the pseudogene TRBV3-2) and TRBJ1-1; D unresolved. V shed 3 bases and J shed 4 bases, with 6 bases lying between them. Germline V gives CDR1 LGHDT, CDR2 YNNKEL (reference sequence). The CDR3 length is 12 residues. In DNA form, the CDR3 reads TGTGCCAGCAGCCATCTGTCCACTGAAGCTTTCTTT. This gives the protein CASSHLSTEAFF.

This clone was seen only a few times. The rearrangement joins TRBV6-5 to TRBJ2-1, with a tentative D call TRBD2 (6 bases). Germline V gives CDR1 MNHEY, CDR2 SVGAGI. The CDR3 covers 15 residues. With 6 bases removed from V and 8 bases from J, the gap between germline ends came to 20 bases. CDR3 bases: TGTGCCAGCAGGAGGACTATCCAAAGGCGTGATGAGCAGTTCTTC. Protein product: CASRRTIQRRDEQFF.

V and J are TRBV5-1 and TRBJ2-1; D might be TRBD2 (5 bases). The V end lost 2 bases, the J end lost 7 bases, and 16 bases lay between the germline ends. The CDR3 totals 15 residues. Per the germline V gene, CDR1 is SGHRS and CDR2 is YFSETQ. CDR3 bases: TGCGCCAGCAGCTTCACTCCCGGGGAGTTTAATGAGCAGTTCTTC. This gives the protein CASSFTPGEFNEQFF.

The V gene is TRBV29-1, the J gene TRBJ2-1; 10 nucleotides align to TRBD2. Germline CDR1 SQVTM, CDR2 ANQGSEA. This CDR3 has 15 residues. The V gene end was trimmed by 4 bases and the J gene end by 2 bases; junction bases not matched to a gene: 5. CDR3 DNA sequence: TGCAGCGTTGGGGGCGGACTAGCGGCCTACAATGAGCAGTTCTTC. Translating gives CSVGGGLAAYNEQFF.

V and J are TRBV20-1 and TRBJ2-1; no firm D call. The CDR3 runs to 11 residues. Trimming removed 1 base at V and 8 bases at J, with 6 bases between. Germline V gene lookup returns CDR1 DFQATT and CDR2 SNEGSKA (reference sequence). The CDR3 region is CSARVLDEQFF. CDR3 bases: TGCAGTGCTAGAGTACTCGATGAGCAGTTCTTC.